Sequencing of this T cell receptor beta chain was carried out in a study of blood T cell repertoires in COVID-19. In the study overall: Sources were T cells, B-cell-depleted T cells, or PBMCs; the material itself was cDNA or gDNA.

Germline lookup yields CDR1 LGHNT and CDR2 FRNRAP. Trimming took 2 bases from V and 2 from J, leaving 10 bases between them. The CDR3 is 15 amino acids. Authors' analysis steps: Estimated nucleated cell counts came from reference gene primer amplification. Clones were sequenced by immunoSEQ multiplex PCR, and TCRdb holds only the in-frame ones, with some missing. D and trimming were read from the DNA, whereas the V and J calls and clone size are those reported in that table. The sample lists roughly 280,000 clones, 70% to 90% occurring once. Sequencing was done on a sample of peripheral blood. The chain is built from TRBV12-5 and TRBJ1-3; D might be TRBD1 (5 bases). The TCR sequence derives from a man younger than 30 with active or convalescent COVID-19. The CDR3 DNA reads as TGTGCTAGTGGTTTGAGGGGCGAGCCTGGAAACACCATATATTTT. Translated, it gives CASGLRGEPGNTIYF. Full variable domain (rest looked up from reference TRBV12-5 and TRBJ1-3): DARVTQTPRHKVTEMGQEVTMRCQPILGHNTVFWYRQTMMQGLELLAYFRNRAPLDDSGMPKDRFSAEMPDATLATLKIQPSEPRDSAVYFCASGLRGEPGNTIYFGEGSWLTVV.